The clone carrying this T cell receptor (beta chain) was seen more than once but under ten times. Antigen: not known. The sample comes from a study of response to subunit inactivated influenza vaccine. Study outcomes and limitations: Authors suggested that a seasonal influenza vaccination recruits few new T cells each time.

Germline assignment: CDR1 ENHRY and CDR2 SYGVKD. Unmatched junction bases numbered 10, after V lost 6 bases and J lost 7 bases. The CDR3 consists of 16 residues. Each CDR3 protein is one row after TCRdb ran MiXCR on the RT-PCR reads. This sample carries hundreds of thousands of distinct CDR3 sequences, less than 8% of them seen once, and the ten largest clones take 10% to 15%. Material: PBMCs from blood, obtained less than 25 months after vaccination. The receptor's source is a man between 50 and 69 years old who received an inactivated influenza vaccine. The rearrangement joins TRBV10-3 to TRBJ2-3; 13 bases align to TRBD2. CDR3 DNA: TGTGCCATCAGCGCTGGGACTAGCGGGGAGCGAAATACGCAGTATTTT. This encodes CAISAGTSGERNTQYF.